The entry below describes one TCR beta chain. The data stem from a study of blood T cell repertoires in COVID-19. Study context: Sample material is recorded as cDNA or gDNA derived from T cells, B-cell-depleted T cells, or PBMCs.

V lost 6 bases and J lost 0; bases outside the gene matches: 11. This CDR3 is 17 amino acids long. Authors' processing steps: Using reference gene primer amplification, nucleated cell counts were estimated. Some clones are missing from TCRdb's copy, which holds only in-frame ones; the method was immunoSEQ multiplex PCR. D and trimming come from the DNA, and the V and J calls and clone size come from that table. The repertoire holds about 85,000 clones, with almost 85% as singletons. This receptor was obtained from an elderly woman with acute or convalescent COVID-19. Material for sequencing was peripheral blood. V usage is TRBV23-1 and J usage is TRBJ2-5; the match to TRBD1 covers 9 bases. TRBV23-1 is placed among ORFs of uncertain function. In DNA, the CDR3 is TGCGCCAGCAGGAAACGGGACAGGGAGTGGTACCAAGAGACCCAGTACTTC. Residues: CASRKRDREWYQETQYF.